The clone carrying this TCR beta chain was counted a few times. Antigen specificity is unknown. The second PCR ran roughly 6 to 12 cycles with a sample-barcoded 5' primer and J-beta primers. From the 5' RACE reads, TCRdb called clonotypes with MiXCR, one entry per CDR3 protein. The top ten hold over 7% of the sample, which has some 1.5 million distinct CDR3 sequences, roughly 27% seen once. These data come from a study of blood T cells in healthy people across ages. Overall study findings and caveats: Diversity of TCR beta per million T cells declined in a roughly linear way with age.

This CDR3 contains 14 residues. Trimming shortened V by 7 bases and J by 2 bases, and 15 bases separated the two germline ends. CDR1 and CDR2 (germline): SGHTA, FQGNSA. The sample taken for sequencing was blood. This sequence originates from a woman in her 30s in good health. V and J are TRBV7-2 and TRBJ2-7, with D maybe TRBD2 (5 bases). DNA of the CDR3: TGTGCCAGCACTGTGGTGGCGGGCGCCTACGAGCAGTACTTC. Translation: CASTVVAGAYEQYF.